These 25 T cell receptor beta chains share one sample of origin, sequenced in a study of blood T cell repertoires in COVID-19. Here immunoSEQ multiplex PCR was the method, and the copy in TCRdb shows in-frame clones only, minus some. The sample lists tens of thousands of clones; about 88% were seen once. The sequencing input was peripheral blood. These receptors all come from a man aged 70 or older with active or convalescent COVID-19.

The rearrangement joins TRBV30 to TRBJ2-6; D is ambiguous. There are 14 residues in the CDR3. Per the germline V gene, CDR1 is GTSNPN and CDR2 is SVGIG (reference sequence). Deletions cut 0 bases from V and 2 bases from J, with 5 bases between. The CDR3 DNA follows: TGTGCCTGGAGTGTAACGGCTGGGGCCAACGTCCTGACTTTC. Protein sequence: CAWSVTAGANVLTF.

This clone occurred a few times. J is TRBJ2-7 and V is TRBV9, with D possibly TRBD2 on 6 matching bases. The V and J ends lost 4 bases and 6 bases respectively, with 23 bases between them. Germline CDR1 reads SGDLS; CDR2 reads YYNGEE. The CDR3 sequence is 16 residues long. The CDR3 sequence is CASSPHPSPGGGEQYF. The CDR3 DNA reads TGTGCCAGCAGCCCGCACCCTTCCCCCGGGGGAGGCGAGCAGTACTTC.

The rearrangement uses TRBV5-4 and TRBJ1-2; D is unresolved. V lost 4 bases to trimming and J lost 0 bases, with 10 bases between them. Per germline, CDR1 SGHNT and CDR2 YYREEE (reference sequence). This CDR3 spans 14 amino acids. The chain's CDR3 is CASSQDISNYGYTF. In DNA, the CDR3 is TGTGCCAGCAGCCAAGACATATCTAACTATGGCTACACCTTC.

The V call is TRBV19, the J call TRBJ1-1, with 7 bases aligning to TRBD1. Unmatched junction bases numbered 1, after V lost 2 bases and J lost 1 base. The CDR3 is made up of 14 amino acids. Per germline, CDR1 LNHDA and CDR2 SQIVND (reference sequence). This chain's CDR3 is CASSINRGNTEAFF. In nucleotides, the CDR3 is TGTGCCAGTAGTATAAACAGGGGGAACACTGAAGCTTTCTTT.

This chain joins TRBV11-2 and TRBJ2-5, with D uncertain. The germline V and J ends were trimmed by 2 bases and 3 bases, with 10 bases remaining between them. The CDR3 extends over 14 amino acids. CDR1 and CDR2 (germline): SGHAT, FQNNGV. The CDR3 is CASSLNQMEETQYF. For the CDR3, the DNA is TGTGCCAGCAGCTTAAACCAGATGGAAGAGACCCAGTACTTC. The variable domain in full, completed from reference TRBV11-2 and TRBJ2-5, reads EAGVAQSPRYKIIEKRQSVAFWCNPISGHATLYWYQQILGQGPKLLIQFQNNGVVDDSQLPKDRFSAERLKGVDSTLKIQPAKLEDSAVYLCASSLNQMEETQYFGPGTRLLVL.

This chain uses TRBV24-1 with TRBJ1-1; no clear D. V was shortened by 7 bases and J by 6 bases, with 11 bases between the two germline ends. The CDR3 is 12 residues long. Per the germline V gene, CDR1 is KGHDR and CDR2 is SFDVKD. The CDR3 here is CATRTAGAEAFF. In nucleotides, the CDR3 is TGTGCCACCAGGACTGCCGGGGCTGAAGCTTTCTTT.

CDR3 amino acids: CASSDTGYTEAFF. CDR3 nucleotide sequence: TGTGCCAGCAGCGATACAGGCTACACTGAAGCTTTCTTT. The J gene is TRBJ1-1, the V gene TRBV3-1 (or the pseudogene TRBV3-2), with D possibly TRBD1 on 5 matching bases. The CDR3 length is 13 residues. Germline V gene sequence: CDR1 LGHDT, CDR2 YNNKEL (reference sequence). Trimming cost V 5 bases and J 3 bases, with 10 bases left between them.

The rearrangement links TRBV6-2 or TRBV6-3 to TRBJ1-5; no definite D call. Germline V lookup: CDR1 MNHEY, CDR2 SVGEGT. Trimming removed 5 bases from V and 0 bases from J, with 11 bases in between. The length of the CDR3 is 15 residues. The CDR3 here is CASSIREVSNQPQHF. CDR3 DNA sequence: TGTGCCAGCAGTATCCGGGAAGTTAGCAATCAGCCCCAGCATTTT.

This rearrangement joins TRBV5-1 to TRBJ2-5, with D possibly TRBD1 on 6 matching bases. This CDR3 contains 14 residues. The germline gives CDR1 SGHRS, CDR2 YFSETQ. Trimming removed 1 base from V and 5 bases from J, with 12 bases in between. The CDR3 is CASSLNRVGETQYF. In DNA form, the CDR3 reads TGCGCCAGCAGCTTGAACAGGGTCGGCGAGACCCAGTACTTC.

A single count supports this clone. V is TRBV15 and J is TRBJ2-7; 11 nucleotides agree with TRBD1. The CDR3 length is 16 residues. V lost 0 bases to trimming and J lost 5 bases; unmatched junction nucleotides: 6. Looked up from germline, CDR1 is LNHNV and CDR2 is YYDKDF (reference sequence). This CDR3 is CATSRDPGQGGHEQYF. The CDR3 DNA follows: TGTGCCACCAGCAGAGATCCGGGACAGGGGGGCCACGAGCAGTACTTC. The complete variable domain, with remaining parts taken from reference TRBV15 and TRBJ2-7, reads DAMVIQNPRYQVTQFGKPVTLSCSQTLNHNVMYWYQQKSSQAPKLLFHYYDKDFNNEADTPDNFQSRRPNTSFCFLDIRSPGLGDTAMYLCATSRDPGQGGHEQYFGPGTRLTVT.

The chain joins TRBV6-1 to TRBJ2-5; D may be TRBD1 (5 bases). V was pared by 1 base and J by 1 base, with 10 bases between. Germline V gene data show CDR1 as MNHNS and CDR2 as SASEGT. The CDR3 consists of 15 residues. The CDR3 region has the DNA TGTGCCAGCAGTGAAGTGCGCAGGGCCCAAGAGACCCAGTACTTC. It encodes CASSEVRRAQETQYF.

The chain employs TRBV19 and TRBJ1-3, with TRBD1 as a possible D gene (5 bases). The ends were cut back, 11 bases at V and 4 bases at J, with 15 bases in the middle. Germline V gene lookup returns CDR1 LNHDA and CDR2 SQIVND (reference sequence). The CDR3 has 13 amino acids. The CDR3 spells CAAARQLGNTIYF. CDR3 bases: TGTGCCGCGGCCCGACAGTTGGGAAACACCATATATTTT.

This clone has a single count. The chain recombines TRBV11-2 with TRBJ2-5, with D possibly being TRBD1 (8 bases). V was cut by 4 bases and J by 7 bases, with 19 bases left in between. In germline, CDR1 is SGHAT, CDR2 FQNNGV. The CDR3 totals 15 residues. CDR3 loop: CASSSSHRGGRTQYF. CDR3 DNA sequence: TGTGCCAGCAGCTCCAGCCACAGGGGGGGGCGGACCCAGTACTTC.

The V call is TRBV4-1, the J call TRBJ1-5; D remains ambiguous. Trimming removed 1 base from V and 0 bases from J, with 7 bases in between. This CDR3 is 15 amino acids long. CDR1 and CDR2 (germline): MGHRA, YSYEKL. This CDR3 reads CASSQATYSNQPQHF. As DNA, the CDR3 is TGCGCCAGCAGCCAAGCGACTTATAGCAATCAGCCCCAGCATTTT.

V is TRBV5-5 and J is TRBJ1-4; weak D call: TRBD1 (6 bases). V lost 4 bases, J lost 6 bases, and 16 bases lay in between. The CDR3 covers 15 residues. Per the germline V gene, CDR1 is SGHKS and CDR2 is YYEKEE (reference sequence). CDR3 sequence (DNA): TGTGCCAGCAGCCCGGCCCGGGACACCCATGAAAAACTGTTTTTT. This sequence encodes CASSPARDTHEKLFF.

In this sample, this clone turned up a few times. This sequence joins TRBV7-9 and TRBJ1-4; 9 bases are a match to TRBD1. J lost 7 bases, V lost 9 bases, and 9 bases had no gene match. The V gene's germline CDR1 is SEHNR and CDR2 FQNEAQ (reference sequence). The length of the CDR3 is 14 residues. The CDR3: CASGSGTGLEKLFF. DNA for the CDR3: TGTGCCAGTGGCTCCGGGACAGGGCTTGAAAAACTGTTTTTT.

The rearrangement uses TRBV15 and TRBJ2-2; TRBD1 matches 9 bases. Germline-derived CDR1 and CDR2 are LNHNV and YYDKDF (reference sequence). With 5 bases clipped from V and 5 bases from J, the junction kept 6 bases outside the gene matches. The CDR3 extends over 15 amino acids. CDR3 nucleotides: TGTGCCACCAGCGCTCTTGGGACAGGGACCGGGGAGCTGTTTTTT. Its translation: CATSALGTGTGELFF.

The chain employs TRBV1 and TRBJ2-3; the table assigns TRBD2, which was not confirmed against the DNA. TRBV1 counts as a pseudogene. CDR3 size: 17 residues. CDR3 sequence: CTSSQGCGGAASDTQYF. The CDR3 coding sequence is TGCACCAGCAGCCAAGGCTGCGGGGGGGCCGCCTCAGATACGCAGTATTTT.

The chain recombines TRBV2 with TRBJ2-1; D may be TRBD1 (5 bases). The CDR3 contains 13 residues. Per germline, CDR1 SNHLY and CDR2 FYNNEI. V was shortened by 7 bases and J by 3 bases, with 10 bases between the two germline ends. CDR3 protein: CASKTDSYNEQFF. The CDR3, as DNA: TGTGCCAGCAAGACCGACAGCTACAATGAGCAGTTCTTC.

A remark on this clone: The junction and the germline gene differ at one end; a read error may be behind it. The chain is built from TRBV27 and TRBJ2-7, with D perhaps matching TRBD2 (5 bases). CDR3 length: 13 amino acids. Germline assignment: CDR1 MNHEY and CDR2 SMNVEV (reference sequence). DNA for the CDR3: TGTGCCAGCAGTTACGGCCCAAGAGCGGAGGCCTCCTTC. This sequence encodes CASSYGPRAEASF.

The rearrangement uses TRBV4-2 and TRBJ2-5; 8 bases fit TRBD2. This CDR3 is 16 amino acids long. The V gene's germline CDR1 is LGHNA and CDR2 YNFKEQ. The V and J ends lost 3 bases and 7 bases, in that order; junction bases with no gene match: 13. Here the CDR3 reads CASSQAFRGGAGTQYF. The CDR3 DNA reads as TGTGCCAGCAGCCAGGCGTTTCGGGGGGGGGCCGGGACCCAGTACTTC.

The chain combines TRBV5-6 with TRBJ1-1; a possible D gene is TRBD1 (5 bases). V dropped 0 bases and J dropped 5 bases, with 11 bases sitting between them. CDR1 is SGHDT and CDR2 is YYEEEE in the germline V gene. The CDR3 contains 14 residues. CDR3 nucleotides: TGTGCCAGCAGCTTGGGGTCAGGGAGGACTGAAGCTTTCTTT. It is translated as CASSLGSGRTEAFF.

The J gene is TRBJ2-3, the V gene TRBV9, with D perhaps matching TRBD2 (5 bases). This CDR3 contains 13 residues. CDR1 and CDR2 from the germline V gene are SGDLS and YYNGEE. Trimming left V 2 bases short and J 6 bases short, with 10 bases between. The CDR3 coding sequence is TGTGCCAGCAGCGTGCCGGGGATCGATACGCAGTATTTT. It specifies CASSVPGIDTQYF. Full variable domain (remainder filled in from reference TRBV9 and TRBJ2-3): DSGVTQTPKHLITATGQRVTLRCSPRSGDLSVYWYQQSLDQGLQFLIQYYNGEERAKGNILERFSAQQFPDLHSELNLSSLELGDSALYFCASSVPGIDTQYFGPGTRLTVL.

The chain links TRBV6-5 to TRBJ1-5, with 7 bases identical to TRBD1. The CDR3 length is 15 residues. The V segment lost 6 bases and the J segment 4 bases; nucleotides outside the gene matches: 9. Germline V CDR1 and CDR2: MNHEY, SVGAGI. The CDR3 sequence is CASSQRDRSNQPQHF. The CDR3 DNA follows: TGTGCCAGCAGCCAGAGGGACAGATCAAATCAGCCCCAGCATTTT.

The chain has TRBV4-3 and TRBJ1-1; perhaps TRBD1 as D (5 bases). V was trimmed by 4 bases and J by 11 bases, leaving 20 bases between them. The germline gives CDR1 LGHNA, CDR2 YSLEER. The CDR3 has 14 residues. The CDR3 sequence is CASSLRRQLNPAFF. CDR3 DNA: TGCGCCAGCAGCCTCCGAAGACAGCTTAATCCGGCTTTCTTT.